A selection of T cell receptor beta chains follows, all from one sample in a study of spatial heterogeneity in lung cancer. TCRdb re-derived calls from the 5' RACE reads in MiXCR, one entry per CDR3 protein. In the table there are around 20,000 distinct CDR3 sequences, roughly 7% of which are singletons. The sample here was lung tumor tissue, taken at surgery. The receptors here all came from a female donor with early-stage non-small cell lung cancer. CDR3s include the opening cysteine and the closing phenylalanine or tryptophan. The order of the fields is D gene, V gene, clone size, J gene, CDR3 protein, CDR3 DNA. D genes are given only for firm matches. Not every row has a clone size; where given, it reads once, few, many or a size class.

-	TRBV10-3	-	TRBJ2-6	CATHSGANVLTF	TGTGCCACCCACTCTGGGGCCAACGTCCTGACTTTC
-	TRBV6-6	-	TRBJ2-5	CASSYVSGGFRQETQYF	TGTGCCAGCAGTTATGTATCGGGGGGCTTCCGGCAGGAGACCCAGTACTTC
-	TRBV15	many	TRBJ1-1	CATSSIRGGTEAFF	TGTGCCACCAGCAGCATCAGGGGAGGCACTGAAGCTTTCTTT
-	TRBV5-1	many	TRBJ1-2	CASRDFSTGRDYGYTF	TGCGCCAGCAGGGACTTCTCTACAGGTCGGGACTATGGCTACACCTTC
-	TRBV28	-	TRBJ2-3	CASSQTPPTDTQYF	TGTGCCAGCAGTCAAACCCCCCCCACAGATACGCAGTATTTT
-	TRBV28	many	TRBJ1-2	CASSFGQDYGYTF	TGTGCCAGCAGTTTCGGTCAGGACTATGGCTACACCTTC
-	TRBV7-8	many	TRBJ1-1	CASSFTGPTEAFF	TGTGCCAGCAGCTTTACAGGGCCCACTGAAGCTTTCTTT
TRBD1	TRBV19	-	TRBJ1-5	CASEDRGNQPQHF	TGTGCCAGCGAAGACAGGGGCAATCAGCCCCAGCATTTT
-	TRBV12-3/TRBV12-4	-	TRBJ2-3	CASSSPAYSGLFTDTQYF	TGTGCCAGCAGTTCCCCCGCCTATTCGGGACTCTTCACAGATACGCAGTATTTT
TRBD1	TRBV7-7	many	TRBJ2-5	CASSLGTGRPQYF	TGTGCCAGCAGTTTGGGGACAGGGAGACCTCAGTACTTC